Reported below is one T cell receptor (beta chain). The data were taken from a study of blood T cell repertoires in COVID-19. Study summary: Specimens from acute and convalescent COVID-19 originated in the United States, Italy and Spain. From T cells, B-cell-depleted T cells, or PBMCs came the material, which was cDNA or gDNA.

Germline assignment: CDR1 SGDLS and CDR2 YYNGEE. The V end lost 1 base, the J end lost 0 bases, and 8 bases lay between the germline ends. This CDR3 comprises 15 residues. Methods used by the authors: Estimation of nucleated cell counts relied on the amplification of reference gene primers. Generated by immunoSEQ multiplex PCR, the TCRdb table keeps only in-frame clones and is missing some. That table gives V, J and clone size, and the DNA gave D and trimming. In the table there are about 15,000 clones, about 80% of which are singletons. The chain is built from TRBV9 and TRBJ2-1; D possibly corresponds to TRBD2 (5 bases). This receptor was identified in a human donor in a cohort sampled during active COVID-19. The sample taken for sequencing was peripheral blood. In DNA, the CDR3 is TGTGCCAGCAGCGTATCCGGGGACTCCTACAATGAGCAGTTCTTC. Protein sequence: CASSVSGDSYNEQFF. The full variable domain, with the rest looked up from reference TRBV9 and TRBJ2-1, is DSGVTQTPKHLITATGQRVTLRCSPRSGDLSVYWYQQSLDQGLQFLIQYYNGEERAKGNILERFSAQQFPDLHSELNLSSLELGDSALYFCASSVSGDSYNEQFFGPGTRLTVL.